The 26 T cell receptor beta chains listed next were all sequenced from one sample in a study of graft-versus-host responses after intestinal transplantation. TCRdb keeps only in-frame clones here, not all; method: immunoSEQ multiplex PCR. The sample has about 93,000 clones, approximately 92% seen once. Their cognate antigens are unknown. The sample in question was unstimulated CD8+ T cells sorted from spleen or lymph node cells, obtained before intestinal transplant. The receptor set was obtained from a human donor who received an intestinal transplant.

The J gene is TRBJ2-1, the V gene TRBV6-5; 7 bases are shared with TRBD2. The CDR3 spans 16 residues. CDR1 MNHEY and CDR2 SVGAGI come from the germline V gene. With V trimmed by 3 bases and J by 5 bases, 10 bases remained unmatched. The CDR3 loop is CASSYSPAGEDNEQFF. The CDR3 coding sequence is TGTGCCAGCAGTTATTCCCCTGCGGGGGAAGACAATGAGCAGTTCTTC.

This clone was seen a single time. The chain combines TRBV4-3 with TRBJ1-2; D perhaps matches TRBD1 (6 bases). Germline V gene sequence: CDR1 LGHNA, CDR2 YSLEER. This CDR3 contains 16 residues. Trimming stripped 0 bases from V and 3 bases from J, with 14 bases between. In nucleotides, the CDR3 is TGCGCCAGCAGCCAAGATAGTTTGCCAGGGGACTATGGCTACACCTTC. Protein: CASSQDSLPGDYGYTF.

The chain recombines TRBV7-2 with TRBJ2-1, with 8 bases identical to TRBD2. The junction had 16 bases not matched to a gene; V was cut back by 5 bases and J by 4 bases. Germline V gene lookup returns CDR1 SGHTA and CDR2 FQGNSA. This CDR3 contains 18 residues. CDR3 sequence: CASSRSAGGLFRYNEQFF. CDR3 sequence (DNA): TGTGCCAGCAGCCGATCCGCGGGGGGACTCTTCAGGTACAATGAGCAGTTCTTC.

The rearrangement links TRBV2 to TRBJ2-1; D is perhaps TRBD1 (6 bases). The V and J ends lost 3 bases and 4 bases respectively, with 19 bases between them. The germline V gene encodes CDR1 SNHLY and CDR2 FYNNEI. The CDR3 sequence is 17 residues long. This chain's CDR3 is CASSDRWGPQAYNEQFF. The CDR3 DNA is TGTGCCAGCAGTGACCGGTGGGGGCCCCAGGCATACAATGAGCAGTTCTTC.

The chain joins TRBV6-5 to TRBJ2-1; D possibly corresponds to TRBD1 (5 bases). The CDR3 loop spans 14 amino acids. The V end lost 4 bases, the J end lost 8 bases, and 15 bases lay between the germline ends. Germline CDR1 is MNHEY and CDR2 is SVGAGI. Here the CDR3 reads CASSSQGFVYEQFF. CDR3 DNA sequence: TGTGCCAGCAGTTCCCAGGGTTTTGTTTATGAGCAGTTCTTC.

This clone turned up a few times. The V and J genes are TRBV2 and TRBJ1-3, with D tentatively TRBD1 (6 bases). The CDR3 extends over 18 amino acids. V was cut by 4 bases and J by 1 base, with 20 bases left in between. The germline V gene encodes CDR1 SNHLY and CDR2 FYNNEI. CDR3 DNA: TGTGCCAGCAGTGGGTTTTTAGTTTCGGACAGTTCTGGAAACACCATATATTTT. This sequence encodes CASSGFLVSDSSGNTIYF. Looking up the rest from reference TRBV2 and TRBJ1-3 gives the full variable domain: EPEVTQTPSHQVTQMGQEVILRCVPISNHLYFYWYRQILGQKVEFLVSFYNNEISEKSEIFDDQFSVERPDGSNFTLKIRSTKLEDSAMYFCASSGFLVSDSSGNTIYFGEGSWLTVV.

This clone was picked up one time. The V call is TRBV11-3, the J call TRBJ1-1; no clear D gene. V lost 1 base, J lost 6 bases, and 9 bases lay in between. CDR1 and CDR2 from the germline V gene are SGHNT and YENEEA. This CDR3 spans 13 amino acids. CDR3 sequence: CASSLGLLAEAFF. The CDR3 coding sequence is TGTGCCAGCAGCTTAGGACTATTGGCTGAAGCTTTCTTT.

V and J are TRBV4-3 and TRBJ2-1, with 11 bases lining up with TRBD2. In germline, CDR1 is LGHNA, CDR2 YSLEER. V shed 0 bases, J shed 4 bases, and the junction held 8 bases outside the gene matches. The CDR3 has 18 residues. CDR3 sequence: CASSQELAGAFLYNEQFF. CDR3 coding DNA: TGCGCCAGCAGCCAAGAACTAGCGGGGGCTTTTTTATACAATGAGCAGTTCTTC.

The table lists this clone with a count of one. The chain uses TRBV7-9 and TRBJ2-7; D ambiguous. Per germline, CDR1 SEHNR and CDR2 FQNEAQ (reference sequence). The CDR3 consists of 13 residues. The germline V and J ends were trimmed by 5 bases and 5 bases, with 13 bases remaining between them. The chain's CDR3 is CASSAGNSDEQYF. CDR3 coding DNA: TGTGCCAGCAGCGCAGGCAATTCAGACGAGCAGTACTTC.

This chain links TRBV4-3 with TRBJ1-2; 7 nucleotides line up with TRBD1. The CDR3 extends over 14 amino acids. In germline, CDR1 is LGHNA, CDR2 YSLEER. After removal of 0 bases from V and 4 bases from J, the junction contained 2 bases not matched to a gene. DNA for the CDR3: TGCGCCAGCAGCCAAGAGTCAGGGGGCTATGGCTACACCTTC. This encodes CASSQESGGYGYTF.

The genes are TRBV7-8 and TRBJ2-3; no firm D call. V was cut by 1 base and J by 0 bases, with 8 bases left in between. The germline V gene has CDR1 SGHVS and CDR2 FQNEAQ. The CDR3 is made up of 15 amino acids. This CDR3 is CASSLGVSSTDTQYF. In DNA form, the CDR3 reads TGTGCCAGCAGCTTAGGAGTGAGTAGCACAGATACGCAGTATTTT.

This chain connects TRBV30 to TRBJ1-4; D may be TRBD1 (6 bases). Trimming removed 1 base from V and 7 bases from J, with 13 bases in between. Germline-derived CDR1 and CDR2 are GTSNPN and SVGIG (reference sequence). The CDR3 totals 14 residues. This CDR3 reads CAWSAGRGGEKLFF. In DNA, the CDR3 is TGTGCCTGGAGTGCGGGCAGGGGTGGTGAAAAACTGTTTTTT.

The chain couples TRBV23-1 to TRBJ2-3, with D tentatively TRBD2 (6 bases). TRBV23-1 is an open reading frame, and its role is uncertain. The CDR3 has 14 amino acids. The V gene lost 7 bases and the J gene lost 5 bases, with 16 bases spanning the gap. As DNA, the CDR3 is TGCGCCAGCAAAGCGGCCCAGGAGGGAGATACGCAGTATTTT. Protein: CASKAAQEGDTQYF.

This clone was picked up a small number of times. This chain links TRBV4-1 with TRBJ1-2, with D possibly TRBD1 on 5 matching bases. Germline V lookup: CDR1 MGHRA, CDR2 YSYEKL. The V gene lost 3 bases and the J gene lost 3 bases, with 14 bases spanning the gap. The CDR3 runs to 15 residues. The CDR3 protein is CASSHTTQGYYGYTF. The CDR3, as DNA: TGCGCCAGCAGCCATACTACCCAGGGCTACTATGGCTACACCTTC.

The chain couples TRBV6-5 to TRBJ1-1, with 8 bases lining up with TRBD1. The J segment lost 4 bases and the V segment lost 5 bases, leaving 6 bases of the junction unmatched. There are 14 residues in the CDR3. Germline values: CDR1 MNHEY, CDR2 SVGAGI. CDR3 amino acids: CASSPGQGPTEAFF. CDR3 DNA sequence: TGTGCCAGCAGTCCAGGACAGGGCCCCACTGAAGCTTTCTTT.

This sequence joins TRBV10-1 and TRBJ2-1, with 9 bases aligning to TRBD1. Trimming removed 3 bases from V and 6 bases from J; junction bases left unmatched: 9. Germline V gives CDR1 WNHNN, CDR2 SYGVQD (reference sequence). The CDR3 runs 16 residues. CDR3 DNA sequence: TGCGCCAGCAGTGATCTGACAGGGGGAATTGGCAATGAGCAGTTCTTC. Translation gives CASSDLTGGIGNEQFF.

A note on this clone: The same CDR3 arises from other DNA sequences in this sample as well. CDR3 sequence (DNA): TGTGCCAGCAGCTCAGGGGGCACTGAAGCTTTCTTT. It yields the protein CASSSGGTEAFF. The chain links TRBV7-9 to TRBJ1-1; 7 nucleotides match TRBD1. Germline CDR1 is SEHNR and CDR2 is FQNEAQ (reference sequence). The J segment lost 4 bases and the V segment lost 4 bases, leaving 0 bases of the junction unmatched. CDR3 size: 12 residues.

The sample holds one count of this clone. The chain is built from TRBV19 and TRBJ2-1; 8 bases align to TRBD2. The germline gives CDR1 LNHDA, CDR2 SQIVND (reference sequence). There are 15 residues in the CDR3. V lost 7 bases to trimming and J lost 2 bases; unmatched junction nucleotides: 7. CDR3 coding DNA: TGTGCCAGTATGATCCTAGCGGGCCCCTACAATGAGCAGTTCTTC. Translated, it gives CASMILAGPYNEQFF. The variable domain in full, with the rest retrieved from reference TRBV19 and TRBJ2-1, is DGGITQSPKYLFRKEGQNVTLSCEQNLNHDAMYWYRQDPGQGLRLIYYSQIVNDFQKGDIAEGYSVSREKKESFPLTVTSAQKNPTAFYLCASMILAGPYNEQFFGPGTRLTVL.

The count of this clone is one. The J gene is TRBJ2-7, the V gene TRBV6-5, with a weak D call TRBD1 (6 bases). CDR3 length: 15 amino acids. The germline gives CDR1 MNHEY, CDR2 SVGAGI. V was cut by 0 bases and J by 4 bases, with 13 bases left in between. Here the CDR3 reads CASSYSSGQLYEQYF. DNA for the CDR3: TGTGCCAGCAGTTACTCGAGTGGACAGCTATACGAGCAGTACTTC.

The chain joins TRBV2 to TRBJ1-2; 8 nucleotides line up with TRBD1. The CDR3 consists of 16 residues. Germline loops: CDR1 SNHLY, CDR2 FYNNEI. J was trimmed by 4 bases and V by 2 bases; bases with no gene match: 9. The CDR3 DNA is TGTGCCAGCAGTGAAATGGCAGGGGGCGGTGGCTATGGCTACACCTTC. It specifies CASSEMAGGGGYGYTF.

The chain combines TRBV27 with TRBJ2-7, with TRBD1 matching 7 bases. The CDR3 runs to 13 residues. CDR1 and CDR2 from the germline V gene are MNHEY and SMNVEV (reference sequence). V gave up 5 bases and J gave up 3 bases; unmatched junction bases: 4. The CDR3 reads CASSVGQSYEQYF. Written as DNA, the CDR3 is TGTGCCAGCAGTGTGGGACAGAGCTACGAGCAGTACTTC.

This clone was observed a handful of times. The CDR3 bases are TGCGCCAGCGAAACCCCAACCGGGTCTGGAAACACCATATATTTT. The encoded protein is CASETPTGSGNTIYF. The chain is built from TRBV10-2 and TRBJ1-3; D is undetermined. Germline-derived CDR1 and CDR2 are WSHSY and SAAADI. The ends were cut back, 8 bases at V and 1 base at J, with 15 bases in the middle. The CDR3 consists of 15 residues.

The J gene is TRBJ2-3, the V gene TRBV6-1, with 11 bases identical to TRBD2. Germline CDR1 MNHNS, CDR2 SASEGT. The CDR3 totals 20 residues. Unmatched junction bases numbered 13, after V lost 2 bases and J lost 0 bases. For the CDR3, the DNA is TGTGCCAGCAGTGAACCGGGACTAGCGGACCACCTGGCTAGCACAGATACGCAGTATTTT. It encodes CASSEPGLADHLASTDTQYF.

The chain has TRBV28 and TRBJ1-2; the D gene is possibly TRBD1 (5 bases). This CDR3 has 15 amino acids. V was trimmed by 7 bases and J by 5 bases, leaving 20 bases between them. The V gene's germline CDR1 is MDHEN and CDR2 SYDVKM. The CDR3 loop is CASTVAGTGPYGYTF. The CDR3 region has the DNA TGTGCCAGCACCGTCGCGGGGACGGGGCCTTATGGCTACACCTTC.

The chain recombines TRBV4-1 with TRBJ2-7, with D possibly being TRBD1 (6 bases). The CDR3 loop spans 15 amino acids. The V end lost 6 bases, the J end lost 0 bases, and 15 bases lay between the germline ends. CDR1 and CDR2 (germline): MGHRA, YSYEKL. Written as DNA, the CDR3 is TGCGCCAGCAGTTACTCACAGGGAAGCTCCTACGAGCAGTACTTC. This translates into CASSYSQGSSYEQYF.

The J gene is TRBJ2-2, the V gene TRBV2; maybe TRBD2 (5 bases). CDR1 SNHLY and CDR2 FYNNEI come from the germline V gene. Between the trimmed V and J ends, which lost 10 bases and 16 bases, there was a span of 19 bases. This CDR3 contains 11 residues. The CDR3 reads CATGIEDFRFF. In DNA, the CDR3 is TGTGCCACTGGGATCGAGGACTTTCGGTTTTTT.